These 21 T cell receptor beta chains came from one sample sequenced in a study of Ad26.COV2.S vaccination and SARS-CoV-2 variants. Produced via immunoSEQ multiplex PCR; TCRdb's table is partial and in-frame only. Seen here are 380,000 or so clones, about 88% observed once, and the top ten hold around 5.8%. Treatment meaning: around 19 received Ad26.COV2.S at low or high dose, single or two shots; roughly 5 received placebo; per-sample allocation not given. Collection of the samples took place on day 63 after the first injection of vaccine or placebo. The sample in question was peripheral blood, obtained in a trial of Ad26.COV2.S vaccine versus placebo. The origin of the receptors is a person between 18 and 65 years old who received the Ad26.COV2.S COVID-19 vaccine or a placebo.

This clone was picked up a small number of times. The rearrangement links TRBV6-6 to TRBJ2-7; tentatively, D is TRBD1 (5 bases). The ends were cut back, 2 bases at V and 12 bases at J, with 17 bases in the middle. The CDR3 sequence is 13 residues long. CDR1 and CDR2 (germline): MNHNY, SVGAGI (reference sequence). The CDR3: CASSYKLGDSLYF. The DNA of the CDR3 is TGTGCCAGCAGTTACAAATTAGGGGATAGCTTGTACTTC.

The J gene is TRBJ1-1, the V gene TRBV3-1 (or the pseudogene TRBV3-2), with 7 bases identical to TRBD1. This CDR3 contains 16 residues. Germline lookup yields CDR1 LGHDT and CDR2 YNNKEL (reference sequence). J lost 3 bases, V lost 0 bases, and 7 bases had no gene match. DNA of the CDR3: TGTGCCAGCAGCCAAGAAGGGACAGCGGACTACACTGAAGCTTTCTTT. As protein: CASSQEGTADYTEAFF.

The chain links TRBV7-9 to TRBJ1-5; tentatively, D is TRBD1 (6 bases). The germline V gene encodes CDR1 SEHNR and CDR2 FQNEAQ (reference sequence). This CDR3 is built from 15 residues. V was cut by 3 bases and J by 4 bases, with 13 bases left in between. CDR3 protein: CASSFGGALNQPQHF. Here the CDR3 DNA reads TGTGCCAGCAGCTTTGGGGGGGCGCTAAATCAGCCCCAGCATTTT. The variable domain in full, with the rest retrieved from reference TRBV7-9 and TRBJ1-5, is DTGVSQNPRHKITKRGQNVTFRCDPISEHNRLYWYRQTLGQGPEFLTYFQNEAQLEKSRLLSDRFSAERPKGSFSTLEIQRTEQGDSAMYLCASSFGGALNQPQHFGDGTRLSIL.

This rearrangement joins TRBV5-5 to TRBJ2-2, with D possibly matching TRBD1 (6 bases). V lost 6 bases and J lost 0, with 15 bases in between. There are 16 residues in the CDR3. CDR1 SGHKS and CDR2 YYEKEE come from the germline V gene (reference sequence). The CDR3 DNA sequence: TGTGCCAGCAAGCCCTGGACAGACACGAACACCGGGGAGCTGTTTTTT. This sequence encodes CASKPWTDTNTGELFF.

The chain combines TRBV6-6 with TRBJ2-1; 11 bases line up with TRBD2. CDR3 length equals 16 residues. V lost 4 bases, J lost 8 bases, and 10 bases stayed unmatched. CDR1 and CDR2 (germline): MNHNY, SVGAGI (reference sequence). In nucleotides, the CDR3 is TGTGCCAGCAGTTCCCGACGAACTAGCGGGAGCGATGAGCAGTTCTTC. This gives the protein CASSSRRTSGSDEQFF.

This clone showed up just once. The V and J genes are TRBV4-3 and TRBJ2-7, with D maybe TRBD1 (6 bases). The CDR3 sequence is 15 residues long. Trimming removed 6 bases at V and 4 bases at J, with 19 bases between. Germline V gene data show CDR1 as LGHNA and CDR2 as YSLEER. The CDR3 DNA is TGCGCCAGCAGTCGAACTGCCGGGACACTATACGAGCAGTACTTC. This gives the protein CASSRTAGTLYEQYF.

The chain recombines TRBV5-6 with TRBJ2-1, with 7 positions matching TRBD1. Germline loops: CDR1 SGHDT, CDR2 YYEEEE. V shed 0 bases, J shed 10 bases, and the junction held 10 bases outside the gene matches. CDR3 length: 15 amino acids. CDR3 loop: CASSLGQGWVGEQFF. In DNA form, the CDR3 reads TGTGCCAGCAGCTTGGGACAGGGCTGGGTGGGAGAGCAGTTCTTC.

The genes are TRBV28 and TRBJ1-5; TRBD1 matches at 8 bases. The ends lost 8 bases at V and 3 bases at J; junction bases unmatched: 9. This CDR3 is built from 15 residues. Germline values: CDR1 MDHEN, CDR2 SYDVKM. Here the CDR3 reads CASAGAGGNNQPQHF. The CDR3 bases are TGTGCCAGCGCCGGCGCAGGGGGCAACAATCAGCCCCAGCATTTT.

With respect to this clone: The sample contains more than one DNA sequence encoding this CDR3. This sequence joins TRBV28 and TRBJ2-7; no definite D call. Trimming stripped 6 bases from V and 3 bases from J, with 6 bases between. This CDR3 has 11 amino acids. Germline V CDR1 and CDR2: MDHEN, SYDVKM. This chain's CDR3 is CASSLGYEQYF. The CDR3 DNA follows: TGTGCCAGCAGCCTTGGCTACGAGCAGTACTTC.

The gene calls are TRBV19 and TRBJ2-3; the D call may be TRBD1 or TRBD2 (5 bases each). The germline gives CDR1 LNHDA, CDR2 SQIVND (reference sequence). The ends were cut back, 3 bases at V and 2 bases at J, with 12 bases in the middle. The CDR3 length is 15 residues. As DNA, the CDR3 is TGTGCCAGTAGTATTCGGGACCAAGCCACAGATACGCAGTATTTT. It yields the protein CASSIRDQATDTQYF.

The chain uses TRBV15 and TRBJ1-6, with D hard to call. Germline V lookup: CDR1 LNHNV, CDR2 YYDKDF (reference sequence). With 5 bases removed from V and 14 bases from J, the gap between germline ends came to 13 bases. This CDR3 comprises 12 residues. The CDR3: CATSGEVGTLHF. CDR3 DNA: TGTGCCACCAGCGGGGAGGTGGGCACCCTCCACTTT.

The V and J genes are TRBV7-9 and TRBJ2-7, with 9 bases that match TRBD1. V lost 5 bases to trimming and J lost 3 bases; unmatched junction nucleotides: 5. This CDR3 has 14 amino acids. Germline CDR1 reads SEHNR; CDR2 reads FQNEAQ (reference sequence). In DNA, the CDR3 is TGTGCCAGCAGCCACAGACAGGGGGACTACGAGCAGTACTTC. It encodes CASSHRQGDYEQYF. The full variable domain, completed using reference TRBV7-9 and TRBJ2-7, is DTGVSQNPRHKITKRGQNVTFRCDPISEHNRLYWYRQTLGQGPEFLTYFQNEAQLEKSRLLSDRFSAERPKGSFSTLEIQRTEQGDSAMYLCASSHRQGDYEQYFGPGTRLTVT.

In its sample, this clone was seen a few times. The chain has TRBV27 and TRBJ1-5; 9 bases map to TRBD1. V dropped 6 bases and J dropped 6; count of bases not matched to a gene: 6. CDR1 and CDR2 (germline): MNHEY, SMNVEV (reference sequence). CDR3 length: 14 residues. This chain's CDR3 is CASRSETGGQPQHF. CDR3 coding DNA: TGTGCCAGCAGATCGGAGACAGGGGGTCAGCCCCAGCATTTT.

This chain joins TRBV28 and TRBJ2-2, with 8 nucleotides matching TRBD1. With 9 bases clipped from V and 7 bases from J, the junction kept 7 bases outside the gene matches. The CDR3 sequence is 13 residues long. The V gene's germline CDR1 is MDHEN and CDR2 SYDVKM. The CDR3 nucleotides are TGTGCCAGTCAGACAGGGGCGGTCGGGGAGCTGTTTTTT. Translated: CASQTGAVGELFF.

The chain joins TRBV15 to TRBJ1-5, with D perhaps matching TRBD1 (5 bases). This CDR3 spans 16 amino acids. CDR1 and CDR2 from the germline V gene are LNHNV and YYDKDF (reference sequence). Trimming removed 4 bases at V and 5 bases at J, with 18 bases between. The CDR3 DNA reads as TGTGCCACCAGCACCTTCTCGTTCCGAGGGGATCAGCCCCAGCATTTT. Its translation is CATSTFSFRGDQPQHF.

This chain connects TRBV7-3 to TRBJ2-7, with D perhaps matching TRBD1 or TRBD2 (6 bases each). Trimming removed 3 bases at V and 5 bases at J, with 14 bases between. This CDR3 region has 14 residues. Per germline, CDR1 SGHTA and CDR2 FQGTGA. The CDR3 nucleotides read TGTGCCAGCAGCTTGGGCGGGACAACCGACGAGCAGTACTTC. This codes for CASSLGGTTDEQYF.

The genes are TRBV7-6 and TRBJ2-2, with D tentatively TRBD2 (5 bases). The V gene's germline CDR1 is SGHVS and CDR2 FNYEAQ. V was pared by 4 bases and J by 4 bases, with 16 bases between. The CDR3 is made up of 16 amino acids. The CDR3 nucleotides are TGTGCCAGCAGCTATACCGAGGGAGTCCCCACCGGGGAGCTGTTTTTT. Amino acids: CASSYTEGVPTGELFF.

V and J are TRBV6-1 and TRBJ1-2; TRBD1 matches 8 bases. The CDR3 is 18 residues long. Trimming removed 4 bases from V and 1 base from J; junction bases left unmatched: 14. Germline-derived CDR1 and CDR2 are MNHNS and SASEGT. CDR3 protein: CASSVSGGPTKYNYGYTF. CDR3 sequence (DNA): TGTGCCAGCAGTGTCTCAGGGGGCCCAACTAAATATAACTATGGCTACACCTTC.

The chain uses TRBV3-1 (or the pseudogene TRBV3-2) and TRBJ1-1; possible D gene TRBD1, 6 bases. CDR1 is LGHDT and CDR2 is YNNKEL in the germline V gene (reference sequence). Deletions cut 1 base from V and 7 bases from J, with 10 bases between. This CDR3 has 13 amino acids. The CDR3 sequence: CASSQVSGVEAFF. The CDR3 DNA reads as TGTGCCAGCAGCCAAGTATCAGGGGTTGAAGCTTTCTTT.

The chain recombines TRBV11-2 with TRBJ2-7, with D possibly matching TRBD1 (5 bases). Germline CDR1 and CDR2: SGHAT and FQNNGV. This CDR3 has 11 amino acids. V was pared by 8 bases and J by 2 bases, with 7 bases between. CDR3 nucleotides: TGTGCCAGCTCCAGGGCCTACGAGCAGTACTTC. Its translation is CASSRAYEQYF.

CDR3 sequence: CSVNQGNNSPLHF. CDR3 in DNA: TGCAGCGTGAACCAGGGAAATAATTCACCCCTCCACTTT. This chain connects TRBV29-1 to TRBJ1-6, with TRBD1 as a possible D gene (5 bases). Germline CDR1 is SQVTM and CDR2 is ANQGSEA. This CDR3 has 13 amino acids. V was pared by 6 bases and J by 5 bases, with 11 bases between.